This T cell receptor (beta chain) was observed in a study of a mutant IDH1 vaccine in newly diagnosed glioma. Across the whole study: Vaccinations were initiated 4-6 weeks following radiotherapy alone, or were given together with temozolomide cycles. Patients' prior therapy spanned radiotherapy, temozolomide, or both; most underwent both.

A word on this clone: As yet, its antigen is unknown.

Sequencing was performed with immunoSEQ multiplex PCR; in TCRdb, only in-frame clones are kept and a portion is missing. The sample includes around 49,000 clones, about three quarters of them seen just once. Germline CDR1 and CDR2: ENHRY and SYGVKD. V lost 0 bases to trimming and J lost 2 bases, with 11 bases between them. The CDR3 spans 16 residues. Time point given: week 5, during vaccination. Alongside topical imiquimod, each dose of vaccine comprised 300 ug of mutant IDH1 20-mer peptide. The study enrolled donors with new WHO grade 3 or 4 IDH1-mutant, ATRX-lost astrocytomas. This sequence originates from a man aged 50 or older with glioma. The chain joins TRBV10-3 to TRBJ1-5; TRBD1 is a possible D gene (5 bases). The source was PBMCs, collected from a glioma patient whose treatment included an IDH1 peptide vaccine. For the CDR3, the DNA is TGTGCCATCAGTGAGTCCTCAGGGCTGGGCAATCAGCCCCAGCATTTT. Its protein product is CAISESSGLGNQPQHF.